The TCR beta chain under discussion was sequenced for a study of T cell repertoires in cytomegalovirus infection. Overall study context: Selected CMV epitopes included recently identified HLA-C-restricted ones as well as well-studied HLA-B-restricted ones. Indications came from public TCR beta signatures; they pointed to CMV infection and to a matching HLA type.

TCRdb redid the calling of the reads with MiXCR, one entry per CDR3 protein. The sample has 110,000 or so distinct CDR3 sequences, around 31% seen once. This CDR3 is built from 17 residues. The V end lost 6 bases, the J end lost 0 bases, and 15 bases lay between the germline ends. General study results and limits: Clonotype analysis showed dominance of the ex vivo response by HLA-C-restricted CMV-specific TCR beta clonotypes. Totalled public TCR beta family frequency picked out people who carried CMV plus the relevant HLA.

On this clonotype itself: The antigen remains unidentified.

The origin of this receptor is a human donor in good health (CMV status not recorded). Some clones in this sample may be carry-over from other donors' samples. This chain joins TRBV12-3 or TRBV12-4 and TRBJ2-6; D possibly matches TRBD1 or TRBD2 (7 bases each). Sequences were derived from CD8+ T cells from cultured PBMCs, sampled from culture after CMV antigen stimulation. The CDR3 bases are TGTGCCAGCAGCAGGGGGGGGCCCGCCTCTGGGGCCAACGTCCTGACTTTC. Protein: CASSRGGPASGANVLTF.